This entry lists 25 T cell receptor beta chains sequenced from one sample in a study of T cells in Graves' hyperthyroidism and ophthalmopathy. Amplified TCR beta CDR3 regions came from RNA transcripts. A first-round RT-PCR of the TCR CDR3 used the HTBI primer set. Each CDR3 protein gets one entry after TCRdb re-called the multiplex PCR reads with MiXCR. This sample carries 350,000 to 500,000 distinct CDR3 sequences, around 13% of them seen once, and the ten largest clones take about 5%. The sample comprised blood. The receptor source for this set is a woman aged 18-35 years with Graves' hyperthyroidism.

This clonotype was recorded at least ten times. V usage is TRBV28 and J usage is TRBJ2-3, with D uncertain. CDR1 is MDHEN, CDR2 SYDVKM, per germline. The CDR3 loop spans 15 amino acids. The V end was cut by 0 bases, the J end by 0 bases, with 7 bases between. The CDR3 bases are TGTGCCAGCAGTTTATGGGGGATCAGCACAGATACGCAGTATTTT. Translation: CASSLWGISTDTQYF.

In this sample, this clonotype turned up a few times. This rearrangement joins TRBV2 to TRBJ2-1; D is possibly TRBD2 (6 bases). Germline assignment: CDR1 SNHLY and CDR2 FYNNEI. This CDR3 is built from 13 residues. The V and J ends lost 4 bases and 4 bases respectively, with 8 bases between them. This CDR3 is CASSGTTYNEQFF. The CDR3 coding sequence is TGTGCCAGCAGTGGGACTACATACAATGAGCAGTTCTTC.

This clonotype was seen only a few times. The rearrangement uses TRBV27 and TRBJ2-5; 11 bases agree with TRBD2. This CDR3 is built from 14 residues. Per the germline V gene, CDR1 is MNHEY and CDR2 is SMNVEV (reference sequence). J lost 4 bases, V lost 7 bases, and 5 bases had no gene match. The chain's CDR3 is CASKASGRRETQYF. The CDR3 DNA reads as TGTGCCAGCAAGGCTAGCGGGAGGCGAGAGACCCAGTACTTC.

Ten or more counts support this clonotype. The chain has TRBV28 and TRBJ2-2, with D possibly matching TRBD1 (6 bases). Germline CDR1 reads MDHEN; CDR2 reads SYDVKM. The CDR3 runs 15 residues. Trimming pared 5 bases from V and 4 bases from J, leaving 14 bases between. In DNA, the CDR3 is TGTGCCAGCAGTGGGGGCGGCCCGGGCACCGGGGAGCTGTTTTTT. It yields the protein CASSGGGPGTGELFF.

The V and J genes are TRBV2 and TRBJ2-7; 12 bases agree with TRBD1. The CDR3 runs to 16 residues. The trim removed 6 bases at V and 7 bases at J, leaving 13 bases unmatched. Germline V lookup: CDR1 SNHLY, CDR2 FYNNEI. The CDR3 loop reads CASSPLQGQGAEEQYF. In DNA form, the CDR3 reads TGTGCCAGCAGCCCCCTTCAGGGACAGGGGGCGGAAGAGCAGTACTTC.

This clonotype was seen ten or more times. This chain uses TRBV5-1 with TRBJ1-2; 7 nucleotides agree with TRBD1. The J segment lost 2 bases and the V segment lost 0 bases, leaving 7 bases of the junction unmatched. There are 16 residues in the CDR3. Per the germline V gene, CDR1 is SGHRS and CDR2 is YFSETQ. This CDR3 reads CASSLVSVGQNYGYTF. The CDR3 nucleotides read TGCGCCAGCAGCTTGGTGTCGGTGGGACAGAACTATGGCTACACCTTC. The whole variable domain, remainder taken from reference TRBV5-1 and TRBJ1-2, is KAGVTQTPRYLIKTRGQQVTLSCSPISGHRSVSWYQQTPGQGLQFLFEYFSETQRNKGNFPGRFSGRQFSNSRSEMNVSTLELGDSALYLCASSLVSVGQNYGYTFGSGTRLTVV.

This clonotype was detected ten times or more. V gene TRBV12-3 or TRBV12-4 combines with J gene TRBJ1-5; D call uncertain. Trimming shortened V by 5 bases and J by 5 bases, and 16 bases separated the two germline ends. This CDR3 has 15 amino acids. In DNA form, the CDR3 reads TGTGCCAGCAGTAGTCGACAACTTGGGGATCAGCCCCAGCATTTT. This sequence encodes CASSSRQLGDQPQHF.

In this sample, this clonotype turned up a few times. The rearrangement joins TRBV5-4 to TRBJ2-2; 9 bases match TRBD1. The length of the CDR3 is 18 residues. Germline-derived CDR1 and CDR2 are SGHNT and YYREEE (reference sequence). V gave up 4 bases and J gave up 5 bases; unmatched junction bases: 15. DNA for the CDR3: TGTGCCAGCAGCAGCGGACAGGGGAACGTAGCGATGACCGGGGAGCTGTTTTTT. Protein product: CASSSGQGNVAMTGELFF.

In regard to this clonotype: This may be a read error, as it is one base from a much larger clone. This chain links TRBV20-1 with TRBJ2-1; TRBD2 might be the D (6 bases). Germline V gene sequence: CDR1 DFQATT, CDR2 SNEGSKA (reference sequence). Trimming took off 3 bases at V and 9 bases at J, with 9 bases between the two ends. The CDR3 contains 11 residues. The CDR3 is CSASKTSEQFF. The CDR3 coding sequence is TGCAGTGCTAGCAAGACTAGTGAGCAGTTCTTC.

This clonotype has more than one count but fewer than ten. The chain employs TRBV7-9 and TRBJ1-2, with TRBD1 matching over 7 bases. V gave up 1 base and J gave up 6 bases; unmatched junction bases: 5. This CDR3 spans 14 amino acids. Germline-derived CDR1 and CDR2 are SEHNR and FQNEAQ (reference sequence). CDR3 loop: CASSLGQGDDGYTF. CDR3 nucleotide sequence: TGTGCCAGCAGCTTAGGACAGGGTGACGATGGCTACACCTTC.

This clonotype has a handful of counts. The genes are TRBV4-3 and TRBJ2-4; D remains unclear. The CDR3 is 17 amino acids. Trimming cost V 0 bases and J 1 base, with 13 bases left between them. Germline V CDR1 and CDR2: LGHNA, YSLEER. The CDR3 DNA sequence: TGCGCCAGCAGCCAAGAAAGGCAACGAAGGGCCAAAAACATTCAGTACTTC. Amino acid sequence: CASSQERQRRAKNIQYF.

The genes are TRBV7-9 and TRBJ2-4, with D perhaps TRBD1 (7 bases). This CDR3 region has 13 residues. Trimming left V 2 bases short and J 7 bases short, with 9 bases between. CDR1 SEHNR and CDR2 FQNEAQ come from the germline V gene (reference sequence). Here the CDR3 DNA reads TGTGCCAGCAGCTTACCAGGGGGGAACATTCAGTACTTC. This encodes CASSLPGGNIQYF.

This clonotype was found many times. The chain is built from TRBV28 and TRBJ1-1; no clear D. Germline-derived CDR1 and CDR2 are MDHEN and SYDVKM. This CDR3 contains 13 residues. With 6 bases removed from V and 2 bases from J, the gap between germline ends came to 10 bases. The CDR3 protein is CASSQGYNTEAFF. CDR3 DNA: TGTGCCAGCAGCCAAGGGTACAACACTGAAGCTTTCTTT.

In this sample, this clonotype turned up many times. The chain joins TRBV28 to TRBJ2-3; the D gene is possibly TRBD2 (6 bases). The ends were cut back, 3 bases at V and 1 base at J, with 14 bases in the middle. The CDR3 runs to 16 residues. Germline CDR1 reads MDHEN; CDR2 reads SYDVKM. CDR3 DNA sequence: TGTGCCAGCAGTTTTTTAGCGGAGAGGGGCACAGATACGCAGTATTTT. As protein: CASSFLAERGTDTQYF.

This clonotype was seen ten or more times. This chain connects TRBV27 to TRBJ1-2; maybe TRBD1 (6 bases). Germline lookup yields CDR1 MNHEY and CDR2 SMNVEV (reference sequence). Trimming took off 5 bases at V and 3 bases at J, with 10 bases between the two ends. This CDR3 has 13 residues. This CDR3 reads CASSPAGDYGYTF. The CDR3 DNA reads TGTGCCAGCAGTCCCGCAGGGGACTATGGCTACACCTTC.

This clonotype was detected only once. Being one base from a much bigger clone, this may be a read error. The chain joins TRBV6-1 to TRBJ1-1; D gene ambiguous. V gave up 6 bases and J gave up 3 bases, with 14 bases separating them. Germline V gene lookup returns CDR1 MNHNS and CDR2 SASEGT. The CDR3 sequence is 14 residues long. DNA of the CDR3: TGTGCCAGCAGACCCCGAAGGGTGGACACTGAAGCTTTCTTT. This encodes CASRPRRVDTEAFF.

The chain carries TRBV20-1 and TRBJ1-3, with unresolved D. Trimming stripped 2 bases from V and 0 bases from J, with 8 bases between. Germline-derived CDR1 and CDR2 are DFQATT and SNEGSKA (reference sequence). The CDR3 is 14 amino acids. CDR3 in DNA: TGCAGTGCTAGAAGCGGGAGCTCTGGAAACACCATATATTTT. Translating it yields CSARSGSSGNTIYF.

This chain links TRBV4-3 with TRBJ1-2; unclear D gene. Germline assignment: CDR1 LGHNA and CDR2 YSLEER. The germline V and J ends were trimmed by 4 bases and 0 bases, with 9 bases remaining between them. This CDR3 is 14 amino acids long. CDR3 nucleotides: TGCGCCAGCAGCCGGGCCGGATCTAACTATGGCTACACCTTC. Residues: CASSRAGSNYGYTF.

The table lists this clonotype with many counts. The DNA for the CDR3 is TGTGCCTGGTCCCGAGCGGGAGTCTACGAGCAGTACTTC. Translated: CAWSRAGVYEQYF. The J gene is TRBJ2-7, the V gene TRBV30; TRBD2 aligns across 8 bases. V lost 5 bases, J lost 3 bases, and 6 bases stayed unmatched. Germline lookup yields CDR1 GTSNPN and CDR2 SVGIG (reference sequence). This CDR3 spans 13 amino acids.

This clonotype was counted a few times. The chain combines TRBV19 with TRBJ1-6; D uncertain. Germline loops: CDR1 LNHDA, CDR2 SQIVND (reference sequence). V dropped 7 bases and J dropped 0 bases, with 13 bases sitting between them. This CDR3 has 16 amino acids. CDR3 region: CASTAGPSSYNSPLHF. The DNA of the CDR3 is TGTGCCAGTACCGCTGGACCGAGCTCCTATAATTCACCCCTCCACTTT.

This clonotype was recorded many times. The chain employs TRBV28 and TRBJ2-1, with 7 nucleotides matching TRBD2. The V gene end was trimmed by 5 bases and the J gene end by 15 bases; junction bases not matched to a gene: 7. The CDR3 consists of 11 residues. Per the germline V gene, CDR1 is MDHEN and CDR2 is SYDVKM. The DNA of the CDR3 is TGTGCCAGCAGTCGGGGGGATGCATCGTTCTTC. This encodes CASSRGDASFF.

This clonotype occurred a few times. The chain employs TRBV6-1 and TRBJ2-3; 10 bases align to TRBD1. The V segment lost 4 bases and the J segment 4 bases; nucleotides outside the gene matches: 5. The CDR3 length is 15 residues. Per germline, CDR1 MNHNS and CDR2 SASEGT. CDR3 residues: CASSGQGAVSDTQYF. In nucleotides, the CDR3 is TGTGCCAGCAGTGGACAGGGGGCCGTATCAGATACGCAGTATTTT.

This clonotype was seen many times. The chain couples TRBV6-2 or TRBV6-3 to TRBJ2-3; D perhaps matches TRBD2 (5 bases). This CDR3 contains 15 residues. Germline CDR1 is MNHEY and CDR2 is SVGEGT. V lost 2 bases and J lost 8, with 17 bases in between. Here the CDR3 reads CASSYQTLVAGTQYF. The CDR3 nucleotides are TGTGCCAGCAGTTACCAGACATTGGTGGCGGGTACGCAGTATTTT.

This clonotype appeared a few times. The chain links TRBV10-3 to TRBJ2-7; D is undetermined. CDR3 size: 12 residues. V lost 0 bases and J 7 bases, leaving 7 bases between the germline ends. In germline, CDR1 is ENHRY, CDR2 SYGVKD. CDR3 region: CAISESVGEQYF. The CDR3 bases are TGTGCCATCAGTGAGTCCGTGGGAGAGCAGTACTTC.

Turning to this clonotype: At one boundary the junction diverges from the germline segment, which might be a read error. The chain links TRBV5-1 to TRBJ1-2; perhaps TRBD1 as D (6 bases). Germline CDR1 SGHRS, CDR2 YFSETQ. CDR3 length: 17 amino acids. CDR3 nucleotides: TGCGCCGGCAGCTTGGCCAGCAGGGGCAACTCCAACTATGGCTACACCTTC. The encoded protein is CAGSLASRGNSNYGYTF.